Listed below are T cell receptor beta chains from one sample, sequenced in a study of blood T cell repertoires in COVID-19. Sequencing used immunoSEQ multiplex PCR; TCRdb keeps in-frame clones, though not all of them. The data show over 70,000 clones, with 80% to 90% seen just once and around 10% held by the top ten. The material sequenced was peripheral blood. These receptor sequences come from a man at least 80 years old with acute or convalescent COVID-19. CDR3s leave out the opening cysteine and the closing phenylalanine or tryptophan. Fields, in order: CDR3 protein, J gene, D gene, V gene. The D gene is left open where the match is weak.

CDR3 protein: ASSSRQGASGELF; J gene: TRBJ2-2; D gene: TRBD1; V gene: TRBV5-1
CDR3 protein: ASSNPRGLDGYT; J gene: TRBJ1-2; D gene: NA; V gene: TRBV19
CDR3 protein: ASSSLSGEGHEQF; J gene: TRBJ2-1; D gene: TRBD2; V gene: TRBV19
CDR3 protein: ASIGTSGTDTQY; J gene: TRBJ2-3; D gene: TRBD2; V gene: TRBV7-9
CDR3 protein: SVVLWGEVYNEQF; J gene: TRBJ2-1; D gene: NA; V gene: TRBV29-1
CDR3 protein: ASSPSQAGNTEAF; J gene: TRBJ1-1; D gene: NA; V gene: TRBV9
CDR3 protein: ASTSTGYGNTIY; J gene: TRBJ1-3; D gene: TRBD1; V gene: TRBV19
CDR3 protein: ASSPGGLSYNEQF; J gene: TRBJ2-1; D gene: NA; V gene: TRBV9
CDR3 protein: ASSVAGSLTGELF; J gene: TRBJ2-2; D gene: NA; V gene: TRBV9
CDR3 protein: ASSSSLDTQY; J gene: TRBJ2-3; D gene: NA; V gene: TRBV7-9
CDR3 protein: ASSLAGGSYEQY; J gene: TRBJ2-7; D gene: NA; V gene: TRBV5-1
CDR3 protein: ASEQAGGRQETQY; J gene: TRBJ2-5; D gene: TRBD2; V gene: TRBV6-5
CDR3 protein: ASIPSGRQGGITEAF; J gene: TRBJ1-1; D gene: TRBD1; V gene: TRBV19
CDR3 protein: ASSLRLGGETQY; J gene: TRBJ2-5; D gene: NA; V gene: TRBV3-1/TRBV3-2
CDR3 protein: SADQGTEAF; J gene: TRBJ1-1; D gene: NA; V gene: TRBV20-1
CDR3 protein: ASSQRRGTSTDTQY; J gene: TRBJ2-3; D gene: NA; V gene: TRBV3-1/TRBV3-2
CDR3 protein: ASSEAGTHYNEQF; J gene: TRBJ2-1; D gene: NA; V gene: TRBV9
CDR3 protein: ASSPQVNTEAF; J gene: TRBJ1-1; D gene: NA; V gene: TRBV7-9
CDR3 protein: ASSQRQGIEKLF; J gene: TRBJ1-4; D gene: TRBD1; V gene: TRBV4-1
CDR3 protein: ASSLSRVVTYEQY; J gene: TRBJ2-7; D gene: NA; V gene: TRBV28
CDR3 protein: ASSQADRVSGNTIY; J gene: TRBJ1-3; D gene: TRBD1; V gene: TRBV3-1/TRBV3-2
CDR3 protein: ASRGGGAYNEQF; J gene: TRBJ2-1; D gene: TRBD2; V gene: TRBV19
CDR3 protein: ASSVAGWGTDTQY; J gene: TRBJ2-3; D gene: NA; V gene: TRBV9
CDR3 protein: ASSTGTGGGGEAF; J gene: TRBJ1-1; D gene: TRBD1; V gene: TRBV19